Shown below are 23 T cell receptor beta chains from a single sample sequenced in a study of tumor-infiltrating lymphocytes in primary liver carcinoma. Production of TCR beta cDNA used approximately 0.55 ug total RNA together with a constant-region primer. Libraries of TCR beta came from three nested multiplex PCR rounds with slightly modified ARM-PCR. A C-beta reverse primer and TRBV1-TRBV30 forward primers served in each of the first two PCR rounds, at 10 cycles apiece. In TCRdb, the multiplex PCR reads were re-called with MiXCR into one record per CDR3 protein. The table includes 40,000 to 45,000 distinct CDR3 sequences, around 70% detected once. From around 18-30 mg of unsorted bulk tissue, DNA and RNA were co-extracted together. Material for sequencing was liver tumor tissue from sampling region 2. Subset denoted: tumor region T2, inferior pole. The receptors stem from a man between 40 and 49 years old with primary liver carcinoma and hepatitis B virus infection.

Concerning this clonotype itself: One junction end disagrees with the germline gene, perhaps due to a read error. This chain links TRBV11-1 with TRBJ2-1; TRBD2 aligns across 11 bases. The V gene's germline CDR1 is SGHAT and CDR2 FQDESV (reference sequence). This CDR3 has 18 residues. DNA of the CDR3: TGTGCCAGTAGCTTAAGATCCCTAGCGGGAGGATCCTATAATGAGCAGATCTTC. Amino acid sequence: CASSLRSLAGGSYNEQIF.

As regards this clonotype: This may come from a read error, since a much larger clone is one base off. The chain is built from TRBV9 and TRBJ1-4; a possible D gene is TRBD1 (5 bases). Germline V gives CDR1 SGDLS, CDR2 YYNGEE. The CDR3 loop spans 14 amino acids. The DNA for the CDR3 is TGTGCCAGCAGCGTTCAGGGAGCTAATGATAAACTGTTTTTT. Translating it yields CASSVQGANDKLFF. Based on the CDR3 plus reference TRBV9 and TRBJ1-4, the full variable domain is DSGVTQTPKHLITATGQRVTLRCSPRSGDLSVYWYQQSLDQGLQFLIQYYNGEERAKGNILERFSAQQFPDLHSELNLSSLELGDSALYFCASSVQGANDKLFFGSGTQLSVL.

Of note for this clonotype: A read error may account for a junction end that differs from germline. This sequence joins TRBV12-3 or TRBV12-4 and TRBJ1-5; no clear D gene. The CDR3 totals 14 residues. The CDR3 is CANSFKASEQPQHF. CDR3 nucleotides: TGTGCCAACAGTTTCAAGGCGTCGGAGCAGCCCCAGCACTTT.

A note on this clonotype: The junction shows a germline mismatch at one end, possibly a read error. This chain's CDR3 is CTSSEVPTSLPGELFF. CDR3 in DNA: TGTACCAGCAGTGAAGTCCCCACTAGCTTACCCGGGGAGCTGTTTTTC. V gene TRBV6-1 combines with J gene TRBJ2-2; D may be TRBD2 (6 bases). Germline V gene data show CDR1 as MNHNS and CDR2 as SASEGT. The CDR3 runs 16 residues.

The chain is built from TRBV12-3 or TRBV12-4 and TRBJ1-5; a possible D gene is TRBD1 (5 bases). The CDR3 extends over 16 amino acids. The V end was cut by 5 bases, the J end by 7 bases, with 21 bases between. The CDR3 sequence: CASSPSGHGMAQPQHF. The CDR3 nucleotides read TGTGCCAGCAGTCCCTCAGGACATGGGATGGCCCAGCCCCAGCATTTT.

J is TRBJ2-7 and V is TRBV11-1, with a possible D match to TRBD2 (5 bases). Between the trimmed V and J ends, which lost 1 base and 2 bases, there was a span of 18 bases. Germline loops: CDR1 SGHAT, CDR2 FQDESV (reference sequence). The CDR3 spans 17 residues. CDR3 sequence: CASSLVPAGGSTYEQYF. As DNA, the CDR3 is TGTGCCAGCAGCTTAGTGCCGGCGGGTGGAAGCACCTACGAGCAGTACTTC.

In regard to this clonotype: A much larger clone differs from this one at a single base, so this may be a read error. V and J are TRBV20-1 and TRBJ2-2, with D perhaps given as TRBD1 or TRBD2 (5 bases each). CDR1 DFQATT and CDR2 SNEGSKA come from the germline V gene (reference sequence). There are 16 residues in the CDR3. The CDR3 DNA reads as TGCTGTGCTAGAGATGAGGGGCAGGCCGCGACCGGGGAGCTGTTTTTT. Residues: CCARDEGQAATGELFF.

A word on this clonotype: One end of the junction is discordant with germline, which a read error may explain. The chain has TRBV18 and TRBJ2-1, with a tentative D call TRBD2 (5 bases). The CDR3 consists of 16 residues. CDR1 is KGHSH, CDR2 LQKENI, per germline. CDR3 sequence: CASSPRNGISYNEQFF. The CDR3 nucleotides are TGTGCCAGCTCACCACGTAACGGGATTTCCTACAATGAGCAGTTTTTC.

This clonotype was picked up one time. A junction end diverges from the germline sequence, so it may reflect a read error. This chain links TRBV6-6 with TRBJ2-7; TRBD1 agrees at 7 bases. The germline CDR1 and CDR2 sequences are MNHNY and SVGAGI (reference sequence). The CDR3 loop spans 13 amino acids. In DNA, the CDR3 is TGTACCAGCAGTTTACAGGGGACCTACGAGCAGTACTTC. Its translation is CTSSLQGTYEQYF.

This clonotype appeared many times. The V call is TRBV28, the J call TRBJ1-5; the D is unclear. Trimming removed 5 bases from V and 0 bases from J, with 11 bases in between. The CDR3 sequence is 15 residues long. The V gene's germline CDR1 is MDHEN and CDR2 SYDVKM. The CDR3 is CASSPPGLSNQPQHF. DNA of the CDR3: TGTGCCAGCAGTCCCCCAGGACTTAGCAATCAGCCCCAGCATTTT.

This clonotype was counted a single time. Its ends do not fully match the called genes, so a read error is possible. Written as DNA, the CDR3 is TGTGCCAGCAGCTTCCAGGGACCACTGGATAATGAGCACTACTTC. It yields the protein CASSFQGPLDNEHYF. V gene TRBV11-1 combines with J gene TRBJ2-1; perhaps D is TRBD1 or TRBD2 (5 bases each). Germline lookup yields CDR1 SGHAT and CDR2 FQDESV (reference sequence). The CDR3 consists of 15 residues.

The genes are TRBV28 and TRBJ1-2; D not resolved. The V and J ends lost 5 bases and 3 bases respectively, with 10 bases between them. There are 13 residues in the CDR3. CDR1 and CDR2 from the germline V gene are MDHEN and SYDVKM. The CDR3 nucleotides read TGTGCCAGCAGTCCCCAAGGATACTATGGCTACACCTTC. This gives the protein CASSPQGYYGYTF.

The V call is TRBV2, the J call TRBJ2-7; D gene uncertain. V lost 7 bases and J 3 bases, leaving 13 bases between the germline ends. The germline gives CDR1 SNHLY, CDR2 FYNNEI. The CDR3 consists of 13 residues. CDR3 coding DNA: TGTGCCAGCACAGAAGGGTTGGACTACGAGCAGTACTTC. It is translated as CASTEGLDYEQYF.

CDR3 loop: CSAFWRERNEQFF. CDR3 sequence (DNA): TGCAGTGCCTTCTGGCGGGAGCGGAATGAGCAGTTCTTC. This chain joins TRBV20-1 and TRBJ2-1; 7 nucleotides align to TRBD2. Germline-derived CDR1 and CDR2 are DFQATT and SNEGSKA (reference sequence). The CDR3 covers 13 residues. Unmatched junction bases numbered 9, after V lost 6 bases and J lost 7 bases.

Concerning this clonotype itself: Since no conserved phenylalanine or tryptophan closes the CDR3, a read error is the likely cause. CDR3 DNA sequence: TGTGCCAGCTGCTTGGCCGTTAGAATGGATGAGCAGTTCTTA. This gives the protein CASCLAVRMDEQFL. The chain uses TRBV5-4 and TRBJ2-1; D not resolved. This CDR3 is built from 14 residues. Germline lookup yields CDR1 SGHNT and CDR2 YYREEE (reference sequence).

This clonotype turned up a few times. The junction shows a germline mismatch at one end, possibly a read error. The J gene is TRBJ2-2, the V gene TRBV5-1, with D hard to call. The germline V gene has CDR1 SGHRS and CDR2 YFSETQ. The CDR3 has 15 residues. In nucleotides, the CDR3 is TGCGCCAGCAGCTCGGCAGGTTCGAACACCAGGGAGCTGTTTTTT. Its translation is CASSSAGSNTRELFF. Supplemented by reference TRBV5-1 and TRBJ2-2, the full variable domain reads KAGVTQTPRYLIKTRGQQVTLSCSPISGHRSVSWYQQTPGQGLQFLFEYFSETQRNKGNFPGRFSGRQFSNSRSEMNVSTLELGDSALYLCASSSAGSNTRELFFGEGSRLTVL.

Remarks on this clonotype: The junction does not match germline at one end; this may be a read error. The genes are TRBV28 and TRBJ2-7, with a weak D call TRBD1 (6 bases). CDR1 is MDHEN and CDR2 is SYDVKM in the germline V gene. This CDR3 is 16 amino acids long. The CDR3 region is CTSSRNTGHPLTEQYF. CDR3 nucleotide sequence: TGTACCAGCAGTCGCAATACAGGGCATCCTTTGACCGAGCAGTACTTC.

Details on this clonotype: One junction end disagrees with the germline gene, perhaps due to a read error. V gene TRBV6-6 combines with J gene TRBJ1-1; TRBD1 matches 7 bases. Germline V CDR1 and CDR2: MNHNY, SVGAGI (reference sequence). CDR3 length: 13 amino acids. CDR3 nucleotides: TGTACCAGCAACACAGGGGCGACTACTGAAGCTTTCTTT. Encoded protein: CTSNTGATTEAFF.

The table lists this clonotype with a count of one. One end of the junction fails to match germline, which may point to a read error. V and J are TRBV6-6 and TRBJ2-7, with TRBD2 matching over 10 bases. The CDR3 is made up of 16 amino acids. Germline V gene lookup returns CDR1 MNHNY and CDR2 SVGAGI (reference sequence). CDR3 bases: TGTGACAGCAGTCATAGAGCGGGAGGGCCTACCTACGAGCAATACTTC. It is translated as CDSSHRAGGPTYEQYF.

A remark on this clonotype: The conserved final phenylalanine or tryptophan is absent from the CDR3, which likely points to a read error. The chain joins TRBV30 to TRBJ2-7, with D unclear. V lost 4 bases and J 4 bases, leaving 11 bases between the germline ends. The CDR3 contains 12 residues. Germline V CDR1 and CDR2: GTSNPN, SVGIG (reference sequence). The DNA of the CDR3 is TGTGCCTGGAATAAGGAAACATACGAGCAGTACTCC. Protein product: CAWNKETYEQYS.

In the case of this clonotype: No conserved phenylalanine or tryptophan ends this CDR3, so it is likely a read error. The V gene is TRBV5-1, the J gene TRBJ2-7; 9 bases line up with TRBD2. The V gene's germline CDR1 is SGHRS and CDR2 YFSETQ. CDR3 length: 18 amino acids. CDR3 amino acids: CASNLDRGSGRFLPEQYL. Written as DNA, the CDR3 is TGCGCCAGCAACTTGGATCGTGGTAGCGGGAGATTCCTCCCCGAGCAGTACCTC.

The CDR3 DNA sequence: TGCAGCGTTGAAGGGGGGGGCCTAGCGGAGATTTACAATGAGCAGTTCTTC. It yields the protein CSVEGGGLAEIYNEQFF. The gene calls are TRBV29-1 and TRBJ2-1; D is perhaps TRBD2 (7 bases). CDR1 and CDR2 (germline): SQVTM, ANQGSEA. The CDR3 is 17 residues long. V was shortened by 1 base and J by 4 bases, with 20 bases between the two germline ends.

This clonotype was seen repeatedly, ten times or more. A much larger clone lies a single base off, so this may be a read error. The chain combines TRBV12-3 or TRBV12-4 with TRBJ2-7; D is perhaps TRBD1 (6 bases). The length of the CDR3 is 12 residues. The CDR3 region is CAGSRTVYEQYF. The CDR3 DNA follows: TGTGCCGGCAGTCGGACAGTCTACGAGCAGTACTTC.